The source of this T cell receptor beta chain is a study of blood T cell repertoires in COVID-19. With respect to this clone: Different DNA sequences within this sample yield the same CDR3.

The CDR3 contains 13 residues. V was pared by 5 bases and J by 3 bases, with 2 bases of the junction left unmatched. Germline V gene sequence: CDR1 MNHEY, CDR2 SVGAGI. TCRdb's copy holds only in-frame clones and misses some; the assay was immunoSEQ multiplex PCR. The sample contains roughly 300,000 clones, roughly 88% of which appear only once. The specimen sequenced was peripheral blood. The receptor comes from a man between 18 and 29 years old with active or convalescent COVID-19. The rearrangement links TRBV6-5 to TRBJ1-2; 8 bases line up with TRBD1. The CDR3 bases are TGTGCCAGCAGTCCGACAGGGGACTATGGCTACACCTTC. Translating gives CASSPTGDYGYTF.